The sequence of this T cell receptor beta chain was determined in a study of OX40 agonist ivuxolimab in advanced cancers. Context from the whole study: The costimulatory receptor OX40 (CD134) was targeted by ivuxolimab, a fully human IgG2 agonistic monoclonal antibody. Prior anti-PD-1, anti-PD-L1 or anti-CTLA-4 therapy was permitted, and checkpoint inhibitors had been received by 40% to 50% of dose-escalation patients. Of the 50 to 55 dose-escalation patients, hepatocellular carcinoma was present in 19, melanoma in approximately 15, renal cell carcinoma in 9 and head and neck cancer in 9. The point of sequencing TCRbeta in the periphery was to test whether ivuxolimab changed TCR sequence diversity and drove clonal T-cell expansion. Three dose-escalation patients achieved partial responses, one with hepatocellular carcinoma and two with cutaneous melanoma. A male proportion of 75% to 85% and a mean age of approximately 61 years, ranging from about 23 to 79, were recorded for the dose-escalation cohort. Intravenous ivuxolimab was administered to patients every 2 weeks at six dose levels: 0.01, 0.1, 0.3, 1.5, 3 and 10 mg/kg. The paper describes the monotherapy dose-escalation part (N of about 57 patients) of the phase I trial of ivuxolimab. The research as a whole found: Low levels of normalized T-cell clonal expansion were also shown by some nonresponding patients. The antigen specificity of the peripheral T cells that underwent clonal expansion was not determined. On average, CD8+ T cells showed more expanded clones than CD4+ T cells after ivuxolimab. Partial responders in the 0.1-3.0 mg/kg groups had among the lowest normalized peripheral clonal expansion, especially among CD8+ T cells. At doses of 0.1 to 3.0 mg/kg, clonal expansion of both CD4+ and CD8+ T cells in blood was seen between baseline and week 6.

Measured from the cysteine to the phenylalanine, the CDR3 is 15 residues long. Of the read, only the CDR3 DNA is kept; its 45 bases are in frame from base 1. Clipping removes 0 bases from V and 8 bases from J, with 9 as the unmatched junction base count. CDR1 SGHNT and CDR2 YYREEE are derived from the germline V gene (reference sequence). The trial excluded patients who had a history of autoimmune disease or were on systemic immunosuppression. In every dose cohort, peripheral blood was drawn for TCR sequencing at baseline, cycle 4 day 1, and cycle 7 day 1. The samples were drawn from a first-in-human, open-label, multicenter phase I dose-escalation trial of ivuxolimab. The trial enrolled adults with locally advanced or metastatic head and neck squamous cell, hepatocellular, melanoma or renal cell carcinoma. Before TCR sequencing, CD4+ T cells and CD8+ T cells were sorted from peripheral blood as separate populations.

For sequencing of the TCRbeta CDR3 region, genomic DNA was extracted from the sorted cells. The immunoSEQ Assay was used for sequencing of TCRbeta CDR3 regions. This immuneACCESS table, as held by TCRdb, lists in-frame sequences with V and J called but not all clones. Of the missing ones, under half trace to an unresolved V gene in checked studies; the others have no known cause. Recorded for this sample are tens of thousands of clones; about four fifths of them occurred a single time. Approximately 1.2% of the sample comes from the top ten. Note on this clone: This receptor's antigen is unknown. The sample holds no much larger clone one base away, and base qualities are not on file.

Specimen: CD4+ or CD8+ T cells sorted from blood, collected in a trial of the OX40 agonist ivuxolimab. The rearranged chain carries TRBV5-4 and TRBJ2-3, with 7 central nucleotides matching TRBD1. The clonotype was recovered from an adult with an advanced solid tumor such as melanoma, head and neck, liver or kidney cancer. The CDR3 protein: CASSLAEQGKGTQYF. The DNA sequence is as follows: TGTGCCAGCAGCTTGGCCGAACAGGGGAAGGGTACGCAGTATTTT.